This T cell receptor (beta chain) was recovered during a study of shared clonotypes between healthy human individuals. Whole-study findings and limits: In contrast to clonotypes shared by all four donors, non-shared clonotypes had lower generation probabilities. Incomplete sequencing of sorted subsets was indicated by rarefaction despite large depth.

The protocol was immunoSEQ multiplex PCR, while the TCRdb copy is restricted to in-frame clones and leaves out a portion. In the table there are more than 2,000,000 clones, about 92% of which are singletons. Every donor was a Caucasian adult from Nashville, Tennessee. The CDR3 is made up of 14 amino acids. Trimming removed 4 bases at V and 4 bases at J, with 10 bases between. Germline V gene data show CDR1 as SEHNR and CDR2 as FQNEAQ (reference sequence). As to this clone: What it recognizes is unknown.

The TCR was taken from a man in his late teens or twenties in good health. The source material was naive CD4+ T cells sorted from blood. Subset defined: CD45RA+ positively selected. This chain joins TRBV7-9 and TRBJ1-4, with D perhaps matching TRBD1 (6 bases). The DNA for the CDR3 is TGTGCCAGCAGCTCGTACAGGGATAATGAAAAACTGTTTTTT. Amino acid sequence: CASSSYRDNEKLFF.